The present T cell receptor beta chain was sequenced within a study of chemoradiotherapy in HPV16-positive cancers (dated by TCRdb to about 2022). The study in broad terms: Functional T-cell assays on cells from two HPV16-positive patients defined candidate HPV-specific T-cell clones and common TCR motifs. The study asked whether T-cell immunity against the HPV oncoproteins E6 and E7 changes during chemoradiotherapy and whether it affects survival. TCR repertoires from around 80 patients with HPV-related cancers were then used to track the candidate HPV-specific TCRs and motifs.

As encoded in the germline V gene (reference sequence), CDR1 is SGHNT while CDR2 is YYREEE. Germline trimming: 4 bases from V, 2 bases from J; junction bases outside gene matches: 8. The CDR3 contains 16 residues, cysteine and phenylalanine counted. Solely the CDR3 DNA is kept, with 48 bases framed from the first base. Because repertoires were sampled repeatedly during chemoradiotherapy, clonal expansion in the tumor microenvironment could be followed. On this clone: Its antigen is still unknown. No per-base quality is available; no much larger clone lies one base away.

Libraries were built with the immunoSEQ multiplex PCR assay. The table comes from immuneACCESS by way of TCRdb, which keeps in-frame sequences with V and J called. Part of the clones is missing from these tables; in studies checked, under half for an unresolved V gene and the rest for unknown reasons. The sample has around 62,000 clones on record, 88% of them singletons. The ten largest clones add up to 4% to 4.5% of the sample. Findings and caveats that apply to the study as a whole: Only two HPV16-positive patients were used to derive the functional definition of HPV-specific T cells, and the survival association was reported for HPV16-positive patients. In HPV16-positive patients, expansion of HPV-responsive T cells during chemoradiotherapy was associated with improved recurrence-free survival. Expansion of candidate HPV-specific clones and E7-related TCR motifs was observed in the tumor microenvironment during treatment, whereas no such expansion was observed for non-HPV-specific T cells.

The origin of this receptor is a human donor with HPV-associated anogenital cancer. The sample consisted of blood, taken from a patient who underwent chemoradiotherapy. The V and J genes are TRBV5-4 and TRBJ2-1, with TRBD2 matching 8 junction bases. CDR3 reads: CASSPPGSGTYNEQFF. The base sequence is TGTGCCAGCAGCCCCCCGGGTAGCGGGACCTACAATGAGCAGTTCTTC. The CDR3 plus the reference TRBV5-4 and TRBJ2-1 genes for the other parts give the full variable domain: ETGVTQSPTHLIKTRGQQVTLRCSSQSGHNTVSWYQQALGQGPQFIFQYYREEENGRGNFPPRFSGLQFPNYSSELNVNALELDDSALYLCASSPPGSGTYNEQFFGPGTRLTVL.